This is a list of T cell receptor beta chains from one sample in a study of cytomegalovirus exposure and HLA in healthy donors. Assay used: immunoSEQ multiplex PCR; TCRdb lists only in-frame clones, some missing. The sample lists approximately 190,000 clones, about 84% occurring once. Sequencing was done on a sample of PBMCs. Receptors originate from a man aged 50 or older in good health and CMV-seronegative. Each CDR3 is given with its conserved first and last residue. The D gene is left open where the match is weak. Clone size is stated in some rows and not others, as once, few, many or a class when expanded.

cdr3_aa cdr3_nt v_call clone_size d_call j_call
CSSSRREKGYTF TGTTCCAGCAGCCGCCGGGAGAAGGGCTACACCTTC TRBV7-9 - - TRBJ1-2
CASSPYTDTQYF TGTGCCAGCTCACCCTACACAGATACGCAGTATTTT TRBV18 once - TRBJ2-3
CASSMSEIMNSPLHF TGTGCCAGTAGTATGTCCGAGATTATGAATTCACCCCTCCACTTT TRBV19 - - TRBJ1-6
CSVVSSWGPNYEQYF TGCAGCGTTGTATCGAGTTGGGGGCCAAACTACGAGCAGTACTTC TRBV29-1 - - TRBJ2-7
CASSLRGLAGELFF TGTGCCAGCAGTTTAAGAGGGCTCGCCGGGGAGCTGTTTTTT TRBV27 - - TRBJ2-2
CASSLASVNTEAFF TGCGCCAGCAGCTTGGCCTCGGTGAACACTGAAGCTTTCTTT TRBV5-1 - - TRBJ1-1
CASSPTGAPNSPLHF TGTGCCAGCAGCCCCACAGGGGCCCCCAATTCACCCCTCCACTTT TRBV11-2 - TRBD1 TRBJ1-6
CASSSAGPLYEQYF TGTGCCAGCAGCTCAGCAGGGCCCCTCTACGAGCAGTACTTC TRBV21-1 - - TRBJ2-7
CASSLWDGGRNEQFF TGTGCCAGCAGCTTATGGGACGGGGGAAGAAATGAGCAGTTCTTC TRBV7-2 - - TRBJ2-1
CASSPQDRGTEAFF TGTGCCAGCTCACCACAAGACAGGGGAACTGAAGCTTTCTTT TRBV18 - TRBD1 TRBJ1-1
CASSSTRNYEQYF TGTGCCAGCAGCTCGACTAGAAATTACGAGCAGTACTTC TRBV7-2 once - TRBJ2-7
CASSSRQGLSGNTIYF TGTGCCAGCAGCTCGCGACAGGGCCTCTCTGGAAACACCATATATTTT TRBV4-2 - TRBD1 TRBJ1-3
CAWSVTGGTYEQYF TGTGCCTGGAGTGTAACGGGGGGAACCTACGAGCAGTACTTC TRBV30 - TRBD2 TRBJ2-7
CASSSSSRAGDNEQFF TGTGCCAGCAGCTCCTCCTCCCGAGCAGGGGACAATGAGCAGTTCTTC TRBV7-2 - - TRBJ2-1
CASRRTDGEKLFF TGTGCCAGCAGGCGGACAGATGGTGAAAAACTGTTTTTT TRBV6-1 - - TRBJ1-4
CASSRGGSFGSSGYTF TGCGCCAGCAGCCGAGGAGGCAGTTTTGGATCTAGTGGCTACACCTTC TRBV4-3 few - TRBJ1-2
CASSLETVMNTEAFF TGTGCCAGCTCACTTGAGACAGTCATGAACACTGAAGCTTTCTTT TRBV18 - - TRBJ1-1
CAISPDRLYGYTF TGTGCCATCAGCCCGGACAGACTCTATGGCTACACCTTC TRBV10-3 - - TRBJ1-2
CASSTPRDRETQYF TGTGCCAGCAGCACCCCCCGGGACAGGGAGACCCAGTACTTC TRBV7-6 - TRBD1 TRBJ2-5
CASSPEWSSGEQYF TGTGCCAGCAGTCCCGAATGGTCGTCCGGCGAGCAGTACTTC TRBV6-5 - - TRBJ2-7
CASSFAGPGELFF TGTGCCAGCAGCTTCGCGGGGCCCGGGGAGCTGTTTTTT TRBV7-6 - - TRBJ2-2
CSVAHRDRGYEQYF TGCAGCGTAGCACACCGGGACAGGGGGTACGAGCAGTACTTC TRBV29-1 - TRBD1 TRBJ2-7
CASTPTGGNEQFF TGTGCCAGCACCCCGACAGGGGGTAATGAGCAGTTCTTC TRBV9 - TRBD1 TRBJ2-1
CASSLGPAANEKLFF TGTGCCAGCAGTTTAGGGCCCGCCGCTAATGAAAAACTGTTTTTT TRBV27 few - TRBJ1-4
CASSAGVFNEKLFF TGTGCCAGCAGCGCGGGAGTGTTTAATGAAAAACTGTTTTTT TRBV14 - - TRBJ1-4
CASSPSGNQPQHF TGTGCCAGCTCACCGAGTGGTAATCAGCCCCAGCATTTT TRBV18 - - TRBJ1-5
CAIQGEDQPQHF TGTGCCATACAGGGGGAGGATCAGCCCCAGCATTTT TRBV2 - TRBD1 TRBJ1-5
CSCTRSSGNTIYF TGCAGCTGTACTCGTAGCTCTGGAAACACCATATATTTT TRBV29-1 - - TRBJ1-3
CSVDVDSPRDTQYF TGCAGCGTTGATGTGGACTCCCCCCGGGATACGCAGTATTTT TRBV29-1 few - TRBJ2-3
CASMQGHGELFF TGCGCCAGCATGCAGGGACACGGGGAGCTGTTTTTT TRBV5-1 - - TRBJ2-2
CASSPLGGPNTEAFF TGTGCCAGTAGTCCGCTTGGAGGACCGAACACTGAAGCTTTCTTT TRBV19 - - TRBJ1-1
CASRIRVANTEAFF TGTGCCAGCAGGATCAGGGTTGCGAACACTGAAGCTTTCTTT TRBV27 - - TRBJ1-1
CASSDVAGGTDTQYF TGTGCCAGCAGTGACGTGGCAGGGGGCACAGATACGCAGTATTTT TRBV6-4 - - TRBJ2-3
CASSSDTITDTQYF TGCGCCAGCAGCTCTGACACCATCACAGATACGCAGTATTTT TRBV5-1 few - TRBJ2-3
CASSLAVSTDTQYF TGTGCCAGCAGTCTGGCAGTCAGCACAGATACGCAGTATTTT TRBV2 - - TRBJ2-3
CASSEEVGGAYEQYF TGTGCCAGCAGTGAAGAAGTCGGGGGGGCCTACGAGCAGTACTTC TRBV6-1 - TRBD2 TRBJ2-7
CASSRTGGQVTGELFF TGTGCCAGCAGCCGAACGGGGGGGCAAGTTACCGGGGAGCTGTTTTTT TRBV9 - TRBD2 TRBJ2-2
CASSLRGATTEAFF TGTGCCAGCAGCCTCAGGGGTGCGACCACTGAAGCTTTCTTT TRBV7-2 - - TRBJ1-1
CASSLVETRGNTEAFF TGTGCCAGCAGCTTAGTAGAGACAAGGGGCAACACTGAAGCTTTCTTT TRBV7-2 - - TRBJ1-1
CATRLFSGNTIYF TGTGCCACCAGGCTTTTTAGTGGAAACACCATATATTTT TRBV15 - - TRBJ1-3
CASTYSEGQQAFF TGTGCCAGTACCTACTCGGAGGGACAGCAGGCTTTCTTT TRBV19 - TRBD1 TRBJ1-1
CAWRLSLADTQYF TGTGCCTGGAGACTTTCTCTTGCAGATACGCAGTATTTT TRBV30 - - TRBJ2-3
CASRTSGGGADTQYF TGCGCCAGCCGGACTAGCGGGGGTGGCGCAGATACGCAGTATTTT TRBV5-1 - TRBD2 TRBJ2-3
CASSLQQIYGYTF TGTGCCAGCAGCTTGCAACAGATCTATGGCTACACCTTC TRBV5-5 once - TRBJ1-2
CASSLVKGTADNYGYTF TGCGCCAGCAGCTTGGTTAAGGGGACAGCGGATAACTATGGCTACACCTTC TRBV5-1 - TRBD1 TRBJ1-2
CASSLVTGASGYTF TGCGCCAGCAGCTTGGTAACAGGGGCTAGCGGCTACACCTTC TRBV5-1 - TRBD1 TRBJ1-2
CASSENGGGVNEQFF TGTGCCAGCAGTGAGAACGGCGGGGGAGTCAATGAGCAGTTCTTC TRBV2 - TRBD2 TRBJ2-1
CASMSQGVQTEAFF TGTGCCAGCATGTCCCAGGGCGTTCAGACTGAAGCTTTCTTT TRBV2 - - TRBJ1-1
CASSPGTGNQPQHF TGTGCCAGCAGCCCCGGGACAGGGAATCAGCCCCAGCATTTT TRBV6-5 - TRBD1 TRBJ1-5
CASSNARTGLREQFF TGCGCCAGCAGCAATGCGAGGACGGGACTTCGTGAGCAGTTCTTC TRBV4-1 - - TRBJ2-1
CASSIEGQPYNEQFF TGTGCCAGTAGTATAGAAGGACAGCCGTACAATGAGCAGTTCTTC TRBV19 - - TRBJ2-1
CAWSVQGRQPQHF TGTGCCTGGAGTGTACAGGGACGTCAGCCCCAGCATTTT TRBV30 - - TRBJ1-5
CASSLGHPNTEAFF TGCGCCAGCAGCTTGGGACACCCGAACACTGAAGCTTTCTTT TRBV5-1 - - TRBJ1-1
CASSTEGGNNSPLHF TGTGCCAGCAGTACCGAGGGGGGGAATAATTCACCCCTCCACTTT TRBV6-5 - - TRBJ1-6
CSVEEKDRVYEQYF TGCAGCGTTGAAGAAAAGGACAGGGTATACGAGCAGTACTTC TRBV29-1 - TRBD1 TRBJ2-7
CASSLAHRGTDTQYF TGTGCCAGCAGCTTAGCGCACAGGGGAACAGATACGCAGTATTTT TRBV7-6 - TRBD1 TRBJ2-3
CASSPGEVGEQFF TGTGCCAGCAGTCCCGGGGAGGTCGGCGAGCAGTTCTTC TRBV27 - - TRBJ2-1
CATSTPVYSNQPQHF TGTGCCACCAGCACCCCGGTGTATAGCAATCAGCCCCAGCATTTT TRBV15 - - TRBJ1-5
CASSRESNTGELFF TGTGCCAGCAGTCGGGAATCGAACACCGGGGAGCTGTTTTTT TRBV28 - - TRBJ2-2